This T cell receptor (beta chain) was identified during a study of blood T cell repertoires in COVID-19. Study-wide context: Acute and convalescent COVID-19 specimens originated in the United States, Italy and Spain. PBMCs, B-cell-depleted T cells, or T cells were the source of the cDNA or gDNA that made up the material.

Original processing notes: Amplification of reference gene primers was used by the study to estimate nucleated cell counts. Assay: immunoSEQ multiplex PCR; the TCRdb copy retains only in-frame clones and omits some. Clone size and the V and J calls come from that table; the DNA yielded D and trimming. Of 140,000 to 150,000 clones in the sample, approximately 83% were seen once. Seattle cases were enrolled at active infection and followed longitudinally. The source of this sequence is a woman aged 60 to 75 with COVID-19, enrolled during active disease. Specimen: peripheral blood.

The CDR3 region is CASSPSGFSYNEQFF. DNA of the CDR3: TGTGCCAGCAGCCCCAGCGGATTCTCCTACAATGAGCAGTTCTTC. This chain uses TRBV3-1 (or the pseudogene TRBV3-2) with TRBJ2-1; a weak D match, TRBD2 (5 bases). The CDR3 totals 15 residues. Germline CDR1 reads LGHDT; CDR2 reads YNNKEL (reference sequence). V dropped 4 bases and J dropped 0 bases, with 10 bases sitting between them.